One and the same sample provided the 28 T cell receptor beta chains below, sequenced in a study of blood T cells in healthy people across ages. With a J-beta primer mix and a sample-barcoded 5' primer, a second PCR ran 7 to 11 cycles. TCRdb fed the 5' RACE reads into MiXCR, producing one record per CDR3 protein. The sample contains roughly 800,000 distinct CDR3 sequences, around 34% of which appear only once. Material: blood. These receptor sequences come from a man aged 18-30 years in good health.

This clonotype was found a few times. V usage is TRBV25-1 and J usage is TRBJ2-3, with 8 bases lining up with TRBD2. J was trimmed by 0 bases and V by 3 bases; bases with no gene match: 11. Germline V gene data show CDR1 as MGHDK and CDR2 as SYGVNS. The CDR3 loop spans 18 amino acids. This CDR3 is CASSDPGAGGPSTDTQYF. CDR3 DNA: TGTGCCAGCAGTGACCCAGGGGCGGGGGGCCCTAGCACAGATACGCAGTATTTT.

This clonotype has just a few counts. The rearrangement links TRBV6-2 or TRBV6-3 to TRBJ1-1; TRBD1 might be the D (5 bases). The CDR3 has 15 amino acids. Germline CDR1 and CDR2: MNHEY and SVGEGT. The V and J ends lost 2 bases and 11 bases respectively, with 21 bases between them. CDR3 loop: CASSYPGTEFKLAFF. The CDR3 DNA reads as TGTGCCAGCAGTTACCCAGGGACCGAATTTAAATTGGCTTTCTTT.

V and J are TRBV7-2 and TRBJ2-5, with 8 bases aligning to TRBD2. The germline gives CDR1 SGHTA, CDR2 FQGNSA. The trim removed 5 bases at V and 4 bases at J, leaving 6 bases unmatched. This CDR3 is built from 14 residues. Here the CDR3 reads CASSRGLALETQYF. The CDR3 DNA reads TGTGCCAGCAGCCGCGGACTAGCCCTAGAGACCCAGTACTTC.

The chain employs TRBV7-2 and TRBJ2-7, with no clear D. The V gene lost 2 bases and the J gene lost 5 bases, with 10 bases spanning the gap. CDR3 length equals 13 residues. Germline V gene sequence: CDR1 SGHTA, CDR2 FQGNSA. The CDR3 loop reads CASSLRPQNEQYF. CDR3 nucleotide sequence: TGTGCCAGCAGCTTACGTCCACAGAACGAGCAGTACTTC. The full variable domain, rest sourced from reference TRBV7-2 and TRBJ2-7, is GAGVSQSPSNKVTEKGKDVELRCDPISGHTALYWYRQSLGQGLEFLIYFQGNSAPDKSGLPSDRFSAERTGGSVSTLTIQRTQQEDSAVYLCASSLRPQNEQYFGPGTRLTVT.

This clonotype was observed a few times. CDR3 sequence reads: CASSPGSGQRNEKLFF. CDR3 nucleotide sequence: TGTGCCAGCAGCCCAGGGTCGGGGCAGAGGAATGAAAAACTGTTTTTT. The chain is built from TRBV7-8 and TRBJ1-4, with a weak D call TRBD1 (5 bases). Trimming cost V 5 bases and J 5 bases, with 18 bases left between them. The CDR3 runs 16 residues. Per germline, CDR1 SGHVS and CDR2 FQNEAQ.

V is TRBV4-2 and J is TRBJ2-5; TRBD2 agrees at 11 bases. Gene TRBJ2-7 matches the end of the DNA better, so the J call may be wrong. The CDR3 runs 15 residues. CDR1 is LGHNA and CDR2 is YNFKEQ in the germline V gene. As DNA, the CDR3 is TGTGCCAGCAGCCAAGCTTCACTAGCGGGGGTCGAGCAGTACTTC. Translation: CASSQASLAGVEQYF.

This sequence joins TRBV7-8 and TRBJ2-5, with 8 positions matching TRBD2. Germline loops: CDR1 SGHVS, CDR2 FQNEAQ. The CDR3 covers 15 residues. J gave up 5 bases and V 6 bases, and 11 bases lay outside the gene matches. The CDR3 region has the DNA TGTGCCAGCAGGCCGACCGGAGCGGGGGATGAGACCCAGTACTTC. Translation gives CASRPTGAGDETQYF.

This clonotype has at least ten counts. J is TRBJ1-2 and V is TRBV28, with TRBD1 identical over 9 bases. J gave up 6 bases and V 3 bases, and 11 bases lay outside the gene matches. The CDR3 has 16 amino acids. Germline CDR1 MDHEN, CDR2 SYDVKM. CDR3 DNA sequence: TGTGCCAGCAGTTTGTCCTATGCGGGACAGGGCCATGGCTACACCTTC. The encoded protein is CASSLSYAGQGHGYTF.

The chain employs TRBV5-1 and TRBJ2-5, with a weak D call TRBD1 (5 bases). Germline CDR1 and CDR2: SGHRS and YFSETQ. V lost 4 bases and J 1 base, leaving 11 bases between the germline ends. This CDR3 region has 14 residues. CDR3 residues: CASSIQVSQETQYF. CDR3 DNA sequence: TGCGCCAGCAGCATACAGGTATCCCAAGAGACCCAGTACTTC.

The genes are TRBV20-1 and TRBJ1-6; 9 bases line up with TRBD1. Germline V CDR1 and CDR2: DFQATT, SNEGSKA (reference sequence). The CDR3 has 16 residues. The trim removed 3 bases at V and 4 bases at J, leaving 7 bases unmatched. The CDR3 bases are TGCAGTGCTAGTATCCGGGACAGGGCTTATAATTCACCCCTCCACTTT. Amino acid sequence: CSASIRDRAYNSPLHF.

The J gene is TRBJ2-7, the V gene TRBV24-1, with a weak D call TRBD2 (5 bases). The germline V and J ends were trimmed by 4 bases and 7 bases, with 13 bases remaining between them. CDR1 KGHDR and CDR2 SFDVKD come from the germline V gene. The CDR3 spans 13 residues. The CDR3 DNA sequence: TGTGCCACCAGTGACCGCGGGTCTGGTGAGCAGTACTTC. It yields the protein CATSDRGSGEQYF.

This clonotype has more than one count but fewer than ten. V is TRBV4-3 and J is TRBJ1-2; 7 bases map to TRBD1. The CDR3 consists of 16 residues. The V gene end was trimmed by 1 base and the J gene end by 7 bases; junction bases not matched to a gene: 12. Per germline, CDR1 LGHNA and CDR2 YSLEER. The CDR3 DNA reads as TGCGCCAGCAGCCAAGTGGGGCAGGGGGGGCCCGGTGGCTACACCTTC. This codes for CASSQVGQGGPGGYTF.

The chain uses TRBV20-1 and TRBJ1-2; possible D gene TRBD1, 5 bases. Between the trimmed V and J ends, which lost 0 bases and 6 bases, there was a span of 23 bases. CDR1 and CDR2 from the germline V gene are DFQATT and SNEGSKA (reference sequence). The CDR3 runs 17 residues. Here the CDR3 DNA reads TGCAGTGCTAGAGAAGGGGTTGGCCAATTCAACCCTGATGGCTACACCTTC. Its translation is CSAREGVGQFNPDGYTF.

This clonotype was seen more than once but under ten times. With a much larger clone just one base away, this may be a read error. The V gene is TRBV5-6, the J gene TRBJ2-5; the D is unclear. The germline V gene has CDR1 SGHDT and CDR2 YYEEEE. Trimming removed 4 bases at V and 5 bases at J, with 12 bases between. This CDR3 is built from 13 residues. Here the CDR3 reads CASSVGRGETQYF. The CDR3 DNA reads TGTGCCAGCAGCGTGGGCCGTGGGGAGACCCAGTACTTC.

This rearrangement joins TRBV27 to TRBJ2-1; 10 nucleotides agree with TRBD2. This CDR3 has 16 residues. Germline CDR1 reads MNHEY; CDR2 reads SMNVEV (reference sequence). V was clipped by 2 bases and J by 5 bases; unmatched bases: 6. This chain's CDR3 is CASSLVSSGGHNEQFF. The CDR3 DNA follows: TGTGCCAGCAGTTTAGTTTCTAGCGGGGGTCACAATGAGCAGTTCTTC.

J is TRBJ2-4 and V is TRBV28; D perhaps matches TRBD2 (5 bases). The DNA end favors TRBJ2-7, so the J call may be wrong. The CDR3 has 16 amino acids. The germline V gene has CDR1 MDHEN and CDR2 SYDVKM. CDR3: CASRVGSGSKRYEQYF. The CDR3 DNA is TGTGCCAGCAGAGTGGGGTCGGGGTCTAAGCGCTACGAGCAGTACTTC.

The sample holds one count of this clonotype. The chain has TRBV25-1 and TRBJ2-2; 10 bases line up with TRBD1. V dropped 7 bases and J dropped 7; count of bases not matched to a gene: 9. The germline CDR1 and CDR2 sequences are MGHDK and SYGVNS. The CDR3 extends over 15 amino acids. The CDR3 sequence: CASNRQGAGLGELFF. Here the CDR3 DNA reads TGTGCCAGCAATCGACAGGGGGCAGGGCTCGGGGAGCTGTTTTTT.

This clonotype was found a few times. The genes are TRBV6-5 and TRBJ2-3, with 14 bases aligning to TRBD2. Per the germline V gene, CDR1 is MNHEY and CDR2 is SVGAGI. V dropped 0 bases and J dropped 2; count of bases not matched to a gene: 4. The CDR3 sequence is 18 residues long. This chain's CDR3 is CASSYSWGLAGVTDTQYF. The CDR3 bases are TGTGCCAGCAGTTACTCGTGGGGACTAGCGGGGGTCACAGATACGCAGTATTTT.

The chain links TRBV9 to TRBJ1-5; the D is unclear. Trimming removed 3 bases from V and 1 base from J, with 5 bases in between. Germline lookup yields CDR1 SGDLS and CDR2 YYNGEE. The CDR3 length is 13 residues. Here the CDR3 DNA reads TGTGCCAGCAGCGGAGAAAGCAATCAGCCCCAGCATTTT. It encodes CASSGESNQPQHF.

This clonotype was recorded a few times. J is TRBJ1-2 and V is TRBV20-1; 8 bases are shared with TRBD1. CDR3 size: 17 residues. The V gene's germline CDR1 is DFQATT and CDR2 SNEGSKA (reference sequence). With 2 bases clipped from V and 4 bases from J, the junction kept 15 bases outside the gene matches. In DNA, the CDR3 is TGCAGTGCTAGACGGGCAGGGGACAGGACTTCCATCTATGGCTACACCTTC. Translating gives CSARRAGDRTSIYGYTF.

The chain employs TRBV12-3 or TRBV12-4 and TRBJ2-7; D remains unclear. V gave up 5 bases and J gave up 7 bases, with 15 bases separating them. The length of the CDR3 is 13 residues. The chain's CDR3 is CASSPGVHHEQYF. The CDR3 nucleotides read TGTGCCAGCAGTCCTGGAGTCCACCATGAGCAGTACTTC.

This clonotype was detected a few times. The gene calls are TRBV5-1 and TRBJ2-3; 9 nucleotides align to TRBD1. V lost 1 base to trimming and J lost 6 bases; unmatched junction nucleotides: 9. In germline, CDR1 is SGHRS, CDR2 YFSETQ. This CDR3 comprises 16 residues. This CDR3 is CASSLSTGTGIDTQYF. The CDR3, as DNA: TGCGCCAGCAGCTTGTCCACCGGGACAGGGATCGATACGCAGTATTTT.

V is TRBV14 and J is TRBJ2-5, with D possibly matching TRBD2 (5 bases). This CDR3 region has 16 residues. Looked up from germline, CDR1 is SGHDN and CDR2 is FVKESK. Trimming stripped 0 bases from V and 11 bases from J, with 22 bases between. The CDR3 nucleotides are TGTGCCAGCAGCCAAGACTTCTCCTCAGCCGGGGATGAGCAGTACTTC. Its protein is CASSQDFSSAGDEQYF.

V usage is TRBV20-1 and J usage is TRBJ2-1, with D unresolved. Trimming shortened V by 4 bases and J by 4 bases, and 17 bases separated the two germline ends. CDR1 is DFQATT and CDR2 is SNEGSKA in the germline V gene (reference sequence). This CDR3 is 15 amino acids long. CDR3 nucleotide sequence: TGCAGTGCTATCTCGGTGGGCAGAGTGTACAATGAGCAGTTCTTC. This sequence encodes CSAISVGRVYNEQFF.

This sequence joins TRBV12-3 or TRBV12-4 and TRBJ2-3; D remains unclear. This CDR3 comprises 14 residues. The germline V and J ends were trimmed by 4 bases and 4 bases, with 12 bases remaining between them. CDR3 residues: CASSSSRRADTQYF. The CDR3 DNA follows: TGTGCCAGCAGTTCGTCCCGACGCGCAGATACGCAGTATTTT.

This chain connects TRBV5-1 to TRBJ2-7; D may be TRBD2 (5 bases). Trimming left V 4 bases short and J 7 bases short, with 12 bases between. Germline CDR1 and CDR2: SGHRS and YFSETQ. The CDR3 covers 12 residues. This chain's CDR3 is CASSGSRGEQYF. In nucleotides, the CDR3 is TGCGCCAGCAGCGGGAGTCGCGGTGAGCAGTACTTC.

This chain connects TRBV4-2 to TRBJ2-1; 8 bases are shared with TRBD2. J was trimmed by 9 bases and V by 0 bases; bases with no gene match: 19. CDR3 length equals 19 residues. Per germline, CDR1 LGHNA and CDR2 YNFKEQ. The CDR3 region is CASSQDFLSTSVGAAEQFF. Written as DNA, the CDR3 is TGTGCCAGCAGCCAAGATTTTCTCTCGACTAGCGTGGGGGCCGCTGAGCAGTTCTTC.

The chain couples TRBV3-1 to TRBJ2-7; D is perhaps TRBD1 (5 bases). CDR1 LGHDT and CDR2 YNNKEL come from the germline V gene (reference sequence). This CDR3 comprises 14 residues. V lost 1 base and J 2 bases, leaving 9 bases between the germline ends. This chain's CDR3 is CASSQVDSAYEQYF. The CDR3 region has the DNA TGTGCCAGCAGCCAAGTCGACAGCGCCTACGAGCAGTACTTC.